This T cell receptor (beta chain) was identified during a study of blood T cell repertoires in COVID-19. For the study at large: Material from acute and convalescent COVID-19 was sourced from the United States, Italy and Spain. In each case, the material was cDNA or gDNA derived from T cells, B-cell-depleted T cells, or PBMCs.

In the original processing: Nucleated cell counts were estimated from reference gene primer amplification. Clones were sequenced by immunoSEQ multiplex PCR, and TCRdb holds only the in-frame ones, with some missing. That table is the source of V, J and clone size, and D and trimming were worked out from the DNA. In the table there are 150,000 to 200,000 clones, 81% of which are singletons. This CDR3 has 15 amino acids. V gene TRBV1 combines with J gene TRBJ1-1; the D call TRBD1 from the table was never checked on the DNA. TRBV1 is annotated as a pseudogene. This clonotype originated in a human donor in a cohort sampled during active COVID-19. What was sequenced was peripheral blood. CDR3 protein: CTSSRKQGARTEAFF. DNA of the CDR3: TGCACCAGCAGCCGCAAACAGGGGGCCCGTACTGAAGCTTTCTTT.